This T cell receptor beta chain was documented in a study of blood T cell repertoires in COVID-19. About the research overall: There were acute and convalescent COVID-19 samples, and they came from the United States, Italy and Spain.

V trimming: 5 bases; J trimming: 6 bases; junction bases outside the gene matches: 10. Germline V lookup: CDR1 MDHEN, CDR2 SYDVKM. CDR3 length: 15 amino acids. As originally analysed: Estimation of nucleated cell counts was performed using reference gene primer amplification. Sequenced by immunoSEQ multiplex PCR; TCRdb stores in-frame clones only, minus some. V and J calls plus clone size are reproduced from that table; the DNA served to infer D and trimming. Of under 85,000 clones detected, 81% appear once; the ten largest clones hold 15% to 19%. This clone was seen just once. Sequenced: peripheral blood. The gene calls are TRBV28 and TRBJ2-3; TRBD2 agrees at 8 bases. This TCR was sampled from a man older than 75 with acute or convalescent COVID-19. CDR3 nucleotide sequence: TGTGCCAGCAGTGCCTATAGCGGGAAAGAGGATACGCAGTATTTT. It translates to CASSAYSGKEDTQYF. Full variable domain (outside the CDR3, taken from reference TRBV28 and TRBJ2-3): DVKVTQSSRYLVKRTGEKVFLECVQDMDHENMFWYRQDPGLGLRLIYFSYDVKMKEKGDIPEGYSVSREKKERFSLILESASTNQTSMYLCASSAYSGKEDTQYFGPGTRLTVL.